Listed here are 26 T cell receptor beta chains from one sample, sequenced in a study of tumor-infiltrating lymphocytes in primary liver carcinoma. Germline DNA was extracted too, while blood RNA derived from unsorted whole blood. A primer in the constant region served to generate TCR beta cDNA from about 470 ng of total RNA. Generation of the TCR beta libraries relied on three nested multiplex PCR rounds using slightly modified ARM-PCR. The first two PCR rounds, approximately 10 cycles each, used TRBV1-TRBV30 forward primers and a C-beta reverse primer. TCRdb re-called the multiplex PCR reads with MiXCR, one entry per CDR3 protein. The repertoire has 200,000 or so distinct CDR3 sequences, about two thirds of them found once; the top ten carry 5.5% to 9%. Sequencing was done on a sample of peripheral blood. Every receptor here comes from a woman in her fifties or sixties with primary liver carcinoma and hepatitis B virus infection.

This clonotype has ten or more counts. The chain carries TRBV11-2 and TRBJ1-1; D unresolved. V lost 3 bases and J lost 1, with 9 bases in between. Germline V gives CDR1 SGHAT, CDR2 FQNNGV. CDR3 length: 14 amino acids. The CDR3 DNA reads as TGTGCCAGCAGCTTCCGACGGACGAACACTGAAGCTTTCTTT. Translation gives CASSFRRTNTEAFF.

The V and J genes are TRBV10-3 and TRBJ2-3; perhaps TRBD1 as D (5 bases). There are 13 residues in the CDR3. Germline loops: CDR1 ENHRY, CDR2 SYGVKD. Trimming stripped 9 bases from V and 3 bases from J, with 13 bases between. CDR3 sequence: CAIDQGWTDTQYF. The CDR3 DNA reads TGTGCCATTGATCAGGGTTGGACAGATACGCAGTATTTT.

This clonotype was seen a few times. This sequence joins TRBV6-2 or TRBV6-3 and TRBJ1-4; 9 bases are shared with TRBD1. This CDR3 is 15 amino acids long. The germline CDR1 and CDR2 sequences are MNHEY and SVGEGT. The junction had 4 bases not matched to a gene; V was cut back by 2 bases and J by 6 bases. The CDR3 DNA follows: TGTGCCAGCAGTTACGGGACAGGGAGGGATGAAAAACTGTTTTTT. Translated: CASSYGTGRDEKLFF.

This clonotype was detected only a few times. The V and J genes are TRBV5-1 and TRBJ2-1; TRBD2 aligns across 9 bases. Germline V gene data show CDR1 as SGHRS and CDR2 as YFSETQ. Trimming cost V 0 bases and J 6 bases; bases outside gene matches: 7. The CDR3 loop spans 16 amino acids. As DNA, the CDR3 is TGCGCCAGCAGCTTGGTTAGCGGGAGTAAGGTCAATGAGCAGTTCTTC. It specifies CASSLVSGSKVNEQFF. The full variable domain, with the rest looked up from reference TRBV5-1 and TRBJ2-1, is KAGVTQTPRYLIKTRGQQVTLSCSPISGHRSVSWYQQTPGQGLQFLFEYFSETQRNKGNFPGRFSGRQFSNSRSEMNVSTLELGDSALYLCASSLVSGSKVNEQFFGPGTRLTVL.

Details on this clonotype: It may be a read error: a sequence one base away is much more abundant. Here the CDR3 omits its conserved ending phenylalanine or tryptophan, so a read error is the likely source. CDR3 DNA sequence: TGTGCCAGCAGCCAAGTGGGACAGTTGAACACTGAAGCTTTCTGT. Translating gives CASSQVGQLNTEAFC. This sequence joins TRBV14 and TRBJ1-1; 7 bases line up with TRBD1. J was trimmed by 0 bases and V by 1 base; bases with no gene match: 2. In germline, CDR1 is SGHDN, CDR2 FVKESK. The CDR3 contains 15 residues.

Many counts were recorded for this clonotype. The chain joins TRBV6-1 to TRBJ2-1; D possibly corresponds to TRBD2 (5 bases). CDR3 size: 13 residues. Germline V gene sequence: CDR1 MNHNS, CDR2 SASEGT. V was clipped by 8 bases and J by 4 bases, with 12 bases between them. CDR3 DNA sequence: TGTGCCAGCGAGCCACGGGGATACAATGAGCAGTTCTTC. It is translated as CASEPRGYNEQFF.

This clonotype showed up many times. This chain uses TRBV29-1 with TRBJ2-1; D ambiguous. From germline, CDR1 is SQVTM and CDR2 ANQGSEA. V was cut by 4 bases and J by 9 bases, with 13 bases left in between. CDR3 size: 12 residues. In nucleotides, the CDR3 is TGCAGCGTTGGACTTACGAACAGTGAGCAGTTCTTC. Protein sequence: CSVGLTNSEQFF.

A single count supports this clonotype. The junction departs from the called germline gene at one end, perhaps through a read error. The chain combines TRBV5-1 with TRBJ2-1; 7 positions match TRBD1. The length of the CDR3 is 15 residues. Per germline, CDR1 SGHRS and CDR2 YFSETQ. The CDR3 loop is CASSLVGTVDTEHFF. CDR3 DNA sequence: TGCGCCAGCAGCTTGGTAGGGACAGTGGACACTGAGCATTTCTTC.

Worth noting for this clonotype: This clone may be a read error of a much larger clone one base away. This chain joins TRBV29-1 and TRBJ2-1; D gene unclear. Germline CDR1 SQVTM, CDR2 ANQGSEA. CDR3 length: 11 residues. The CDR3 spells CSVARYNEQSF. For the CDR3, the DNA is TGCAGCGTTGCCAGGTACAATGAGCAGTCCTTC.

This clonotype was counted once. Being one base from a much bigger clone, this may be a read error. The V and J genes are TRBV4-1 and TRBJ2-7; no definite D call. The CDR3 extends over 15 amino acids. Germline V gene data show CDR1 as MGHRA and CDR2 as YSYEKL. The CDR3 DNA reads TGCGCCAGCAACCAAGATTCGTCCTCCGTTTACGAGCAGTACTTC. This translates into CASNQDSSSVYEQYF.

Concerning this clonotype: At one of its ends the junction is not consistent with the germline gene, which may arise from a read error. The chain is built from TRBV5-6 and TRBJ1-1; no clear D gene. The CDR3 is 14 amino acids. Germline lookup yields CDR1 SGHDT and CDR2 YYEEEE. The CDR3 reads CASSLSIMNIEAFF. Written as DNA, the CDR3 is TGTGCCAGCAGCTTGTCCATCATGAACATTGAAGCTTTCTTT. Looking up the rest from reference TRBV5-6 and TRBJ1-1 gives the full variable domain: DAGVTQSPTHLIKTRGQQVTLRCSPKSGHDTVSWYQQALGQGPQFIFQYYEEEERQRGNFPDRFSGHQFPNYSSELNVNALLLGDSALYLCASSLSIMNIEAFFGQGTRLTVV.

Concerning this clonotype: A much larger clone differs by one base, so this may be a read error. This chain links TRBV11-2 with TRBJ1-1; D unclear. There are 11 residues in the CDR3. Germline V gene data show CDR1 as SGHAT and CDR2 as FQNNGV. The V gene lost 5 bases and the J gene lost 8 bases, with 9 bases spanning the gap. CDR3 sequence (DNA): TGTGCCAGCAGCCGGATAGAAGAAGCTTTCTTT. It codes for CASSRIEEAFF. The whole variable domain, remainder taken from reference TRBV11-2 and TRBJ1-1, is EAGVAQSPRYKIIEKRQSVAFWCNPISGHATLYWYQQILGQGPKLLIQFQNNGVVDDSQLPKDRFSAERLKGVDSTLKIQPAKLEDSAVYLCASSRIEEAFFGQGTRLTVV.

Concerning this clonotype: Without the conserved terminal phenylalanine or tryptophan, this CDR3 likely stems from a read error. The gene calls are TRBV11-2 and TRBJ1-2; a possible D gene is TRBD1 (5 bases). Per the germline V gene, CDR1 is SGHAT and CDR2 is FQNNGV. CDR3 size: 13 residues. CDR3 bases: TGTGTCAGCAGTTTAGGGGCCGGTTTTGGCTACACCCTC. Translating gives CVSSLGAGFGYTL.

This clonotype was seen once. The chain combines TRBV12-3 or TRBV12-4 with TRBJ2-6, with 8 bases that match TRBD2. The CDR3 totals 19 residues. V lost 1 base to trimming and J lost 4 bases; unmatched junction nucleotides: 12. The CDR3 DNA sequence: TGTGCCAGCAGTTTAGGGATGGGGCGGGAGGCGAAAGGGGCCAACGTCCTGACTTTC. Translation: CASSLGMGREAKGANVLTF.

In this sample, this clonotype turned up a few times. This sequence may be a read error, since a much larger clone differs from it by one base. The DNA for the CDR3 is TGCAGCGTTGGACTTACGGACAGTGAGCAGTTCTTC. Encoded protein: CSVGLTDSEQFF. V gene TRBV29-1 combines with J gene TRBJ2-1; TRBD1 is a possible D gene (6 bases). The CDR3 length is 12 residues. V gave up 4 bases and J gave up 9 bases, with 13 bases separating them. Germline-derived CDR1 and CDR2 are SQVTM and ANQGSEA.

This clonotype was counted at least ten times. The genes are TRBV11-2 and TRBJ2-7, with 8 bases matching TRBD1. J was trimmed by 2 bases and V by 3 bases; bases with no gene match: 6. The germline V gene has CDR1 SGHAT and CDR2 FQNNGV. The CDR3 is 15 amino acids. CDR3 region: CASSLAGTGTYEQYF. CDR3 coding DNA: TGTGCCAGCAGCTTGGCCGGGACAGGAACCTACGAGCAGTACTTC. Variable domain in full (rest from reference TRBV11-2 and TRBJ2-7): EAGVAQSPRYKIIEKRQSVAFWCNPISGHATLYWYQQILGQGPKLLIQFQNNGVVDDSQLPKDRFSAERLKGVDSTLKIQPAKLEDSAVYLCASSLAGTGTYEQYFGPGTRLTVT.

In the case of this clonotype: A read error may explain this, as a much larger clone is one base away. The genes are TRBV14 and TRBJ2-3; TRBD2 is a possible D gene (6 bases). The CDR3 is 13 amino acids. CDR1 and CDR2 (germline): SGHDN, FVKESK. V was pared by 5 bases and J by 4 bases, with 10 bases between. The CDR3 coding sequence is TGTGCCAGCAGCTGGGGACTTTCAGATACGCAGTATTTT. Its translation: CASSWGLSDTQYF.

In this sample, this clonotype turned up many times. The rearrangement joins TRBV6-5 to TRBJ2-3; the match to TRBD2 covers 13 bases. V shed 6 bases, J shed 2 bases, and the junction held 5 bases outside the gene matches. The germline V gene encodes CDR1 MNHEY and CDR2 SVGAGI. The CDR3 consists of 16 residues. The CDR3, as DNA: TGTGCCAGCAGCCAACTAGCGGGAGGGAACACAGATACGCAGTATTTT. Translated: CASSQLAGGNTDTQYF.

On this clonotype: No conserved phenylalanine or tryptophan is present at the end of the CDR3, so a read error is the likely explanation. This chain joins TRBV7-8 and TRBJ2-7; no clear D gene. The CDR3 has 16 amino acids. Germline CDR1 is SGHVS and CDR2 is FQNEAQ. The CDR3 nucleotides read TGTGCCAGCAGCTTAGCCTCGCGAGGTTTCAGATACGGGCAGTACTTG. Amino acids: CASSLASRGFRYGQYL.

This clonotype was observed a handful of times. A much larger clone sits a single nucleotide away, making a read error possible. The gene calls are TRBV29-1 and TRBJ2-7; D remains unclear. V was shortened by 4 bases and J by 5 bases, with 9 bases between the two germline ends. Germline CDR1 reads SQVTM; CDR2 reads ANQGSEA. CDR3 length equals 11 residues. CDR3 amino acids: CSVVITHEQYF. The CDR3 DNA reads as TGCAGCGTTGTTATAACCCACGAGCAGTACTTC.

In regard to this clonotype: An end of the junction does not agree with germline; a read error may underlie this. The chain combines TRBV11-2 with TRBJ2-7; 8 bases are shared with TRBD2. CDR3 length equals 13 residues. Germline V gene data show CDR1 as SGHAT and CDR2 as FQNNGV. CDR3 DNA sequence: TGTGCCGACAGCTTTCAGCCCGGGGGGGAGCAGTATTTC. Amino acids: CADSFQPGGEQYF.

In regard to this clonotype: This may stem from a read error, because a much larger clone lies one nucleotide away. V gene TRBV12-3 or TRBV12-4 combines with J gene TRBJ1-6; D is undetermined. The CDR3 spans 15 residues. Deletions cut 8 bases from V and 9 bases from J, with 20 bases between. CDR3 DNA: TGTGCCAGCGCCTCCCCGACGGCGCCGAGTTCACCCCTCCACTTT. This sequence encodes CASASPTAPSSPLHF.

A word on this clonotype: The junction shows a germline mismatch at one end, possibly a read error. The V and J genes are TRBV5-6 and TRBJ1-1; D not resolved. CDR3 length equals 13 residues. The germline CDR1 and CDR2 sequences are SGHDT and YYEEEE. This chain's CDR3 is CVSSLVVNTEAFF. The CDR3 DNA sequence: TGTGTCAGCAGCTTGGTAGTGAACACTGAAGCTTTCTTT.

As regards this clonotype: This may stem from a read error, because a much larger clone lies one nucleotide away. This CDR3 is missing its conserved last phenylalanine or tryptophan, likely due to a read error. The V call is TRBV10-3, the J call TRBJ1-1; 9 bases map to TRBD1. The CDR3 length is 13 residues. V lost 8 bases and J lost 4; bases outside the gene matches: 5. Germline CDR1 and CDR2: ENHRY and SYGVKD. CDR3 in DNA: TGTGCCATCGCGCGGGACAGGGCCACTGAAGCTTTCTTA. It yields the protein CAIARDRATEAFL.

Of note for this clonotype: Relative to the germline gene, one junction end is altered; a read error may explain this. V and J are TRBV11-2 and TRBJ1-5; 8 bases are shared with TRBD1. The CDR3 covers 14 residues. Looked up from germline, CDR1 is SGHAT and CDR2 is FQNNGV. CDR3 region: CASSWTGINQPQHF. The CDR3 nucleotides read TGCGCCAGCAGCTGGACAGGGATCAATCAGCCCCAGCATTTT.

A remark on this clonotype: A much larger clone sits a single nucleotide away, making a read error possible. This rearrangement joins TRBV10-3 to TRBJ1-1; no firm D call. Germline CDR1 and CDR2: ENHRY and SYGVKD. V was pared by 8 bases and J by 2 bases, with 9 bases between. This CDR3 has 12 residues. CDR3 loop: CAICSANTEAFF. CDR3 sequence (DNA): TGTGCCATCTGTTCGGCCAACACTGAAGCTTTCTTT.